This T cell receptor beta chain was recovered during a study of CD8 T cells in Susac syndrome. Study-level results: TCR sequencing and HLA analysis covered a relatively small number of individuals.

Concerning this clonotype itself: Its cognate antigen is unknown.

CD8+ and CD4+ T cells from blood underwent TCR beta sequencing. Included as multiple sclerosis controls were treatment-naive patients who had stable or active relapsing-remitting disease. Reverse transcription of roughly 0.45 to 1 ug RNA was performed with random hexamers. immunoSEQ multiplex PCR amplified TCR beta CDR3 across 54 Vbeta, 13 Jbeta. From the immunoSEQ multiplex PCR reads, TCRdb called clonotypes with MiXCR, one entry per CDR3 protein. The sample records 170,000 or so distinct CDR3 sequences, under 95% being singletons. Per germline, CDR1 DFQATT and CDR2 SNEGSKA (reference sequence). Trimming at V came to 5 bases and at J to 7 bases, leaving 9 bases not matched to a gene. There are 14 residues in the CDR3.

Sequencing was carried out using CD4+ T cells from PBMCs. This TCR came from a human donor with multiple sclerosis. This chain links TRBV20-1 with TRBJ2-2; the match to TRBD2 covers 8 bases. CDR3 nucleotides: TGCAGTGCTCTAGAGACTAGCGTAAACGGGGAGCTGTTTTTT. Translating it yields CSALETSVNGELFF.